This T cell receptor (beta chain) was profiled in a study of cytomegalovirus exposure and HLA in healthy donors. CDR1 is MGHRA, CDR2 YSYEKL, per germline. CDR3 size: 15 residues. V was shortened by 1 base and J by 2 bases, with 6 bases between the two germline ends. The study drew the donors from its approximately 110-subject validation cohort, separate from the roughly 700-subject first cohort. Measured with immunoSEQ multiplex PCR; TCRdb has only the in-frame clones, and not every one. The data show approximately 81,000 clones, just under 95% seen once. The chain recombines TRBV4-1 with TRBJ2-6, with D hard to call. The TCR originated in a man between 18 and 29 years old in good health and CMV-seronegative. Sequenced material: PBMCs. The CDR3 loop reads CASSQVSAGANVLTF. The CDR3 DNA is TGCGCCAGCAGCCAAGTTTCGGCTGGGGCCAACGTCCTGACTTTC.